This entry is about one T cell receptor (beta chain). Its matching antigen is unknown. The sample is drawn from a study of T-cell memory formation after mild COVID-19. Whole-study results and caveats: Later expanders leaned toward CD4+, whereas clones contracting from day 15 to 85 were balanced CD4/CD8. Chiefly within CM and EM were the contracting CD4+ clones; CD8+ ones were within EMRA.

Via MiXCR, TCRdb re-called the 5' RACE reads, giving one row per CDR3 protein. The sample includes about 270,000 distinct CDR3 sequences, roughly 18% of them seen just once. The CDR3 runs to 14 residues. Between the trimmed V and J ends, which lost 4 bases and 1 base, there was a span of 10 bases. Germline V gives CDR1 MNHEY, CDR2 SMNVEV (reference sequence). This TCR was sampled from a man aged 18 to 29 who had mild COVID-19 (a few samples of this study predate the infection). Cell type and time point are not known. The chain has TRBV27 and TRBJ1-2; D gene ambiguous. Sequencing was performed on PBMCs or a T cell subset sorted from them (not recorded which). CDR3 sequence: CASSSAGGNYGYTF. In DNA, the CDR3 is TGTGCCAGCAGTTCAGCCGGCGGTAACTATGGCTACACCTTC.